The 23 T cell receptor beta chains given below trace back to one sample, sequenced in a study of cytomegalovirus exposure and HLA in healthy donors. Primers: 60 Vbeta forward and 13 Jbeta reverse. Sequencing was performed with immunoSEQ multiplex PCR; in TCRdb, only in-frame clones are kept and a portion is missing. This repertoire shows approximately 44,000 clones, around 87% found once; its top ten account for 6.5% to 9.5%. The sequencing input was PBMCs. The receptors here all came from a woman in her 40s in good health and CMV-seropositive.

The CDR3 sequence is CASSTPGTGTNEQYF. The DNA for the CDR3 is TGTGCCAGCAGCACCCCCGGGACAGGGACCAACGAGCAGTACTTC. J is TRBJ2-7 and V is TRBV28; TRBD1 agrees at 9 bases. J gave up 5 bases and V 6 bases, and 11 bases lay outside the gene matches. The CDR3 is 15 residues long. CDR1 and CDR2 from the germline V gene are MDHEN and SYDVKM. The full variable domain, rest sourced from reference TRBV28 and TRBJ2-7, is DVKVTQSSRYLVKRTGEKVFLECVQDMDHENMFWYRQDPGLGLRLIYFSYDVKMKEKGDIPEGYSVSREKKERFSLILESASTNQTSMYLCASSTPGTGTNEQYFGPGTRLTVT.

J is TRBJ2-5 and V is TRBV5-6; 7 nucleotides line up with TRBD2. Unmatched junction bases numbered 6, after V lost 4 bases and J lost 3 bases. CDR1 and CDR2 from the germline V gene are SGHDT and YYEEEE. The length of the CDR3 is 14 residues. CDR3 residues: CASSPGLKEETQYF. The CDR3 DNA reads TGTGCCAGCAGCCCGGGACTAAAGGAAGAGACCCAGTACTTC.

CDR3 coding DNA: TGTGCCAGCTCAGCGGCACAGGGGAGAGATACGCAGTATTTT. Translation gives CASSAAQGRDTQYF. The chain combines TRBV18 with TRBJ2-3; 7 bases are shared with TRBD1. There are 14 residues in the CDR3. J was trimmed by 5 bases and V by 5 bases; bases with no gene match: 7. Germline CDR1 KGHSH, CDR2 LQKENI. Complete variable domain (other parts from reference TRBV18 and TRBJ2-3): NAGVMQNPRHLVRRRGQEARLRCSPMKGHSHVYWYRQLPEEGLKFMVYLQKENIIDESGMPKERFSAEFPKEGPSILRIQQVVRGDSAAYFCASSAAQGRDTQYFGPGTRLTVL.

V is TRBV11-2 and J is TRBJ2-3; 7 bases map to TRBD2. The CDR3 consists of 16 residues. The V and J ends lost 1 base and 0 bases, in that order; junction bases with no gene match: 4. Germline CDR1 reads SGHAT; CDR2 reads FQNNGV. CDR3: CASSLASGTSTDTQYF. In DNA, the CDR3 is TGTGCCAGCAGCTTAGCCAGCGGGACTAGCACAGATACGCAGTATTTT.

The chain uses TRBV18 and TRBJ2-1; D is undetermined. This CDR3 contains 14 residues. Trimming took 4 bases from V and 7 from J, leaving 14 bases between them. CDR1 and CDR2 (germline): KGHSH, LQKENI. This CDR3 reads CASSLESRSNEQFF. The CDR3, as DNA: TGTGCCAGCTCACTGGAGTCTAGGTCTAATGAGCAGTTCTTC.

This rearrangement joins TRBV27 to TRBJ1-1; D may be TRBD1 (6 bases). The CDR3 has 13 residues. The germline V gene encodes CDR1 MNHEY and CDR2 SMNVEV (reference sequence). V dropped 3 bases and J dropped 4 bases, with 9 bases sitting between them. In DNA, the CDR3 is TGTGCCAGCAGTTTGGGGGCTCGCACTGAAGCTTTCTTT. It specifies CASSLGARTEAFF.

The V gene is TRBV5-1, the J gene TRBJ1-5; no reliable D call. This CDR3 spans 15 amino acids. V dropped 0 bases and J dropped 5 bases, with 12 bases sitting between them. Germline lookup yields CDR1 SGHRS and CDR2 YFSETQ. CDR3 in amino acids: CASSLEGGPYQPQHF. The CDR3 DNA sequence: TGCGCCAGCAGCTTGGAAGGCGGCCCTTATCAGCCCCAGCATTTT.

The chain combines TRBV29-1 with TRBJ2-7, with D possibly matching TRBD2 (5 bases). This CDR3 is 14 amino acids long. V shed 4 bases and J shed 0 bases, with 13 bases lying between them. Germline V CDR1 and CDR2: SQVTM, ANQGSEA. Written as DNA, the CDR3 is TGCAGCGTTGGTCCCGACTACAGCTCCTACGAGCAGTACTTC. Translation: CSVGPDYSSYEQYF.

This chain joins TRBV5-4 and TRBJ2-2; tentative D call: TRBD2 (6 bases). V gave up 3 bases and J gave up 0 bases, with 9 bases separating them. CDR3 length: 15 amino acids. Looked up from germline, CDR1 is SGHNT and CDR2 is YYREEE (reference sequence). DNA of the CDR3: TGTGCCAGCAGCTCGGGACTCCCGAACACCGGGGAGCTGTTTTTT. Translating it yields CASSSGLPNTGELFF.

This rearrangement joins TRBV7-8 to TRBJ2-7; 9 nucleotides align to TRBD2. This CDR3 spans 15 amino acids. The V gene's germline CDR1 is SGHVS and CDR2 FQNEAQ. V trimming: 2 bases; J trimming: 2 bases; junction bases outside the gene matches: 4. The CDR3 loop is CASSLRRGGPYEQYF. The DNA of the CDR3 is TGTGCCAGCAGCTTACGGCGGGGGGGCCCCTACGAGCAGTACTTC.

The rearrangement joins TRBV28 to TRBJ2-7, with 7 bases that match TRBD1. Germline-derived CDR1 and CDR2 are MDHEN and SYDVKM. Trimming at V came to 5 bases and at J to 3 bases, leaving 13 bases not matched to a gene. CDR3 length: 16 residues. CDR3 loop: CASSPAEGQVVYEQYF. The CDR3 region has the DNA TGTGCCAGCAGTCCGGCCGAAGGACAGGTTGTCTACGAGCAGTACTTC. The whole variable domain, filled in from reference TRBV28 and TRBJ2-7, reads DVKVTQSSRYLVKRTGEKVFLECVQDMDHENMFWYRQDPGLGLRLIYFSYDVKMKEKGDIPEGYSVSREKKERFSLILESASTNQTSMYLCASSPAEGQVVYEQYFGPGTRLTVT.

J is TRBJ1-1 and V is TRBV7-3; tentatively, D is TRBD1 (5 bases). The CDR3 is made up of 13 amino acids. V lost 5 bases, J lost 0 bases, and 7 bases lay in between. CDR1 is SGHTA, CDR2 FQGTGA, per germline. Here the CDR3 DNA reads TGTGCCAGCAGCGTACAGGTGAACACTGAAGCTTTCTTT. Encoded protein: CASSVQVNTEAFF.

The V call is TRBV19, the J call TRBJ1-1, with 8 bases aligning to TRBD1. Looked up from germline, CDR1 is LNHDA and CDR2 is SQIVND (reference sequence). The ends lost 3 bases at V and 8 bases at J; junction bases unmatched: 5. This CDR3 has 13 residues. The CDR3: CASSMYRGYEAFF. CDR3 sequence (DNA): TGTGCCAGTAGTATGTACAGGGGGTACGAAGCTTTCTTT.

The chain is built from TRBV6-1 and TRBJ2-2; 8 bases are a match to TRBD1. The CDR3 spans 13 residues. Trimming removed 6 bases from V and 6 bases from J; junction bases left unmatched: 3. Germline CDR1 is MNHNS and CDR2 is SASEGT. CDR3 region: CASRSGGPGELFF. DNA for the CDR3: TGTGCCAGCAGGTCAGGGGGCCCCGGGGAGCTGTTTTTT.

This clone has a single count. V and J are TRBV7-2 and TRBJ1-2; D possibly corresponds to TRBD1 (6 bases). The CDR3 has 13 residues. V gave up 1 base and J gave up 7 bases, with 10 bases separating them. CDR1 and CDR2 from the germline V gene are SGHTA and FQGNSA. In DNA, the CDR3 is TGTGCCAGCAGCTTAGGGATCAGGGGTGGCTACACCTTC. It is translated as CASSLGIRGGYTF. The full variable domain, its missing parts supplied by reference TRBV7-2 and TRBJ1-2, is GAGVSQSPSNKVTEKGKDVELRCDPISGHTALYWYRQSLGQGLEFLIYFQGNSAPDKSGLPSDRFSAERTGGSVSTLTIQRTQQEDSAVYLCASSLGIRGGYTFGSGTRLTVV.

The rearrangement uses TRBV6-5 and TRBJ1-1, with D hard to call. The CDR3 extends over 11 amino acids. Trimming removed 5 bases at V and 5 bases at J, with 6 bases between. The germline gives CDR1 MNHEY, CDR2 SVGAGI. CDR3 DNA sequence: TGTGCCAGCAGTCGCGGGACTGAAGCTTTCTTT. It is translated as CASSRGTEAFF.

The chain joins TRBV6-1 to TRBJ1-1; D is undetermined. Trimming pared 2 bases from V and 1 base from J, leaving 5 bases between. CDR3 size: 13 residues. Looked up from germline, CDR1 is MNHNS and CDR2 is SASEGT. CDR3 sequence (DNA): TGTGCCAGCAGTGAACGACAGAACACTGAAGCTTTCTTT. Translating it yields CASSERQNTEAFF.

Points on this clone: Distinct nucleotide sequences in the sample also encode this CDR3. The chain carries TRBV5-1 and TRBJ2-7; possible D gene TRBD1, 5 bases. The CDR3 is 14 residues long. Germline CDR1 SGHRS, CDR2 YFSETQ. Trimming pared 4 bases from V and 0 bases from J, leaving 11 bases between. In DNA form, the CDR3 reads TGCGCCAGCAGCCTCGTAGGGGACTCCTACGAGCAGTACTTC. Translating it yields CASSLVGDSYEQYF.

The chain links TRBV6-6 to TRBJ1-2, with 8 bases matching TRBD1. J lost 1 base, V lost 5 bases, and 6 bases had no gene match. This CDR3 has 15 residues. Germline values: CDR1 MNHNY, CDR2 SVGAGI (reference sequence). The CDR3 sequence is CASSTRQGLNYGYTF. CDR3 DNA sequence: TGTGCCAGCAGTACTCGACAGGGGCTTAACTATGGCTACACCTTC.

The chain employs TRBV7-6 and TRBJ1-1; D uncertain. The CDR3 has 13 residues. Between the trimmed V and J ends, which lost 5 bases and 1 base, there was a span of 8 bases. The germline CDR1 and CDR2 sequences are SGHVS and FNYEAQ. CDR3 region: CASSGRGNTEAFF. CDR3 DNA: TGTGCCAGCAGCGGACGGGGGAACACTGAAGCTTTCTTT.

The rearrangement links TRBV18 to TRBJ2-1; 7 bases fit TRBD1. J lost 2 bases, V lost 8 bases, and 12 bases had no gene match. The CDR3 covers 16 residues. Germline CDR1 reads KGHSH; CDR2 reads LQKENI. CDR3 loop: CASLGTEGAPYNEQFF. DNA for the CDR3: TGTGCCAGCCTTGGGACAGAGGGCGCACCCTACAATGAGCAGTTCTTC.

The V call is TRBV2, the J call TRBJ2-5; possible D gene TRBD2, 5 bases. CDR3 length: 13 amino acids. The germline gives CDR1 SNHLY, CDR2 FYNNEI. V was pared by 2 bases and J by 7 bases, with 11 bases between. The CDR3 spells CASSEFGEGTQYF. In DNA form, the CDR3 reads TGTGCCAGCAGTGAATTCGGTGAGGGGACCCAGTACTTC.

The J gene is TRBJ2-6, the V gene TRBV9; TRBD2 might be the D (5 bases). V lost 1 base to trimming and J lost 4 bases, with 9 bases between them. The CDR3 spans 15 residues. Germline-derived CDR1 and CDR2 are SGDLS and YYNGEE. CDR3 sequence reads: CASSVRGTGANVLTF. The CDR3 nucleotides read TGTGCCAGCAGCGTACGGGGTACAGGGGCCAACGTCCTGACTTTC.